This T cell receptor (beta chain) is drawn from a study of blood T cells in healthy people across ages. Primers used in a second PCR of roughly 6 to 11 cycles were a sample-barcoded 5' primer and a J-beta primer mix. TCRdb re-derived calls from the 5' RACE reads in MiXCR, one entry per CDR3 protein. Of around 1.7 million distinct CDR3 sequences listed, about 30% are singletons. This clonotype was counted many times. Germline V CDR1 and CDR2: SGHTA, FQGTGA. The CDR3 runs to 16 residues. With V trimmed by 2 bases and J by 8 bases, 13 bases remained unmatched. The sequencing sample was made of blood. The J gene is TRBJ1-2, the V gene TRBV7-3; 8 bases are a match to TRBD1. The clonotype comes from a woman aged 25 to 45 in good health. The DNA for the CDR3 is TGTGCCAGCAGCTTAGGACAGGGCACAGGGACAGAGGGCTACACCTTC. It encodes CASSLGQGTGTEGYTF.